This T cell receptor (beta chain) appears in the sequencing data of a study of T cells in Graves' hyperthyroidism and ophthalmopathy (dated by TCRdb to between 2018 and 2020). Describing the broader study: Peripheral blood was collected at initial diagnosis, before any treatment. Prospective prediction of ophthalmopathy was tested in an independent validation cohort of fewer than 20 hyperthyroidism patients and approximately 17 patients who later progressed to ophthalmopathy. After blood sampling, hyperthyroidism patients were treated with methimazole at a starting dose of 30 mg daily, and ophthalmopathy patients were treated with high-dose intravenous methylprednisolone. Thyroid tissue and blood T-cell repertoires from over 5 Graves' hyperthyroidism patients were also compared in the study. To identify distinguishing TCR V-J signatures, a discovery cohort of some 99 patients was used, comprising 40 to 45 with Graves' ophthalmopathy and some 60 with stable Graves' hyperthyroidism. The paper reports TCR Vbeta CDR3 sequencing of 140 or so peripheral blood samples: 40 to 45 ophthalmopathy, roughly 74 hyperthyroidism and roughly 17 progressor patients. For training and testing, the 100 patients in the discovery cohort were randomly divided in a 7:3 ratio. General conclusions and limits of the study: No statistical method was used to set the sample size in advance, and investigators knew the group allocation. In cross-validation, a model built on a 13 V-J signature told ophthalmopathy apart from stable hyperthyroidism with less than 90% sensitivity and approximately 81% specificity, and in testing the same model reached 80%/75%. Most expanded thyroid clonotypes (frequency above 0.001) were also detected in blood, a finding suggesting that blood repertoires may reflect thyroid immune responses. In validation, progression to ophthalmopathy was predicted by the model with 70.59% sensitivity and around 76% specificity, a median of approximately 7.1 months before onset.

The TCR beta CDR3 regions were amplified from RNA transcripts. The first round of RT-PCR for the TCR CDR3 was performed with the HTBI primer set and the Qiagen OneStep RT-PCR kit. Libraries were constructed in a second round of multiplex PCR, after which size selection and purification were carried out. Libraries were sequenced paired-end with 100 bp reads on an Illumina HiSeq2000. Turning to the authors' computational methods: Raw data were processed with SOAPnuke, discarding reads with adapters, uncalled bases, mean Phred below 15, or no exact constant-primer or identifier match. COPE v1.2.5 was used to merge high-quality paired reads, and clonotypes were defined as unique nucleotide sequences. MiTCR v1.1 was used to align clonotypes to the IMGT TRBV, TRBD and TRBJ reference segments. The analysis included only V-J combinations with a frequency above 0.0001, which together covered 99.2% of the repertoires. The TCS score was defined as the ratio of F50 (clonal expansion) to E x V (chaos), calculated using BLOSUM62-based TCRdist between CDR3 peptides within each V-J. Welch's t-statistics and random forest reduced 514 V-J features to some 14, which were used in a naive Bayes classifier (R e1071). TCRdb passed the public sequencing reads through fastp at Q25 and MiXCR, retaining productive beta sequences. Identical CDR3 protein sequences are pooled into one entry, listed with their most common genes and DNA. The V and J calls shown here were made by TCRdb, not taken from the authors' results. The sample table lists around 580,000 distinct CDR3 sequences, 16% of them with a count of one. More than 15% of the sample lies in the top ten.

Graves' hyperthyroidism was defined as stable when no progression to ophthalmopathy occurred over 18 months of follow-up. Hyperthyroidism patients were newly diagnosed, had a disease duration of under 2 months, and were aged 18 to 65 years. The study excluded patients with uncontrolled infections, other autoimmune diseases, pregnancy or lactation. Clinical symptoms, serum thyroxine and TRAb, thyroid ultrasound, and orbital computed tomography formed the basis for the diagnoses. Ficoll-Paque density gradient centrifugation was used to isolate PBMCs from approximately 10 ml of fresh peripheral blood. Total RNA was extracted with Trizol reagent, and quality was checked on an Agilent 2100 Bioanalyzer. The cysteine opens and the phenylalanine closes a CDR3 of 15 amino acids. Only the CDR3 region is kept as DNA, spanning 45 bases read in frame from base 1. According to the germline V gene (reference sequence), CDR1 reads PRHDT and CDR2 reads FYEKMQ. V loses 1 base, J loses 0 bases, and the germline ends lie 9 bases apart.

This clonotype was counted ten times or more. Its recognized antigen is unknown. Within one base of it there is no much larger clone, and no base qualities were kept. The clonotype comes from a woman between 18 and 30 years old with Graves' hyperthyroidism. Recombination linked TRBV13 to TRBJ1-1; the D gene is perhaps TRBD1, on 5 matching bases. The specimen sequenced was blood. In nucleotide form, the sequence is TGTGCCAGCAGCTTAGTCCCGACAGTGAACACTGAAGCTTTCTTT. Its protein product is CASSLVPTVNTEAFF.